The source of this T cell receptor (beta chain) is a study of neurological immune-mediated disorders. General study points: Private repertoires in all groups were suggested by the absence of shared CDR3 amino acid sequences among expanded clones across subjects. HTLV-1-associated myelopathy had the most TCR clonal expansion, while multiple sclerosis had the least, a level that fell below healthy controls.

Time point in this sample: longitudinal time-point 2. This clonotype showed up many times. No antigen is known for it. V trimming: 5 bases; J trimming: 10 bases; junction bases outside the gene matches: 24. This CDR3 is built from 18 residues. The V gene's germline CDR1 is DFQATT and CDR2 SNEGSKA (reference sequence). cDNA synthesis was performed by 5'RACE with 10-nucleotide random UMIs. The authors obtained over 160 million TCR-beta sequences from 15-18 subjects per sequencing run. A single record per CDR3 protein comes from TCRdb applying MiXCR to the 5' RACE reads. The repertoire holds approximately 31,000 distinct CDR3 sequences, less than 15% seen once, with less than 2.5% in the top ten.

This sequence originates from a woman aged 40 to 50 in good health. Sequenced sample: PBMCs. The gene calls are TRBV20-1 and TRBJ2-1; TRBD1 matches at 9 bases. The CDR3 reads CSAATTNPGQGSIYEQFF. Here the CDR3 DNA reads TGCAGTGCTGCCACCACCAACCCGGGACAGGGCTCTATTTACGAGCAGTTCTTC.